A single sample is the source of the 22 T cell receptor beta chains below, sequenced in a study of early T cells in non-severe SARS-CoV-2 infection. TCRdb called the 5' RACE reads again in MiXCR, with one record for every CDR3 protein. The sample lists tens of thousands of distinct CDR3 sequences, 12% seen once, with around 16% in the top ten. The sequenced sample was whole blood. All receptors come from an adult who was a healthcare worker with PCR-confirmed SARS-CoV-2 infection or an uninfected control (not recorded which).

The rearrangement joins TRBV10-3 to TRBJ2-1, with TRBD2 as a possible D gene (6 bases). Germline CDR1 ENHRY, CDR2 SYGVKD. There are 12 residues in the CDR3. V lost 10 bases, J lost 5 bases, and 12 bases lay in between. The CDR3 reads CATRWGDNEQFF. As DNA, the CDR3 is TGTGCCACCCGGTGGGGGGACAATGAGCAGTTCTTC.

The sample holds many counts of this clonotype. The chain couples TRBV20-1 to TRBJ2-1, with a possible D match to TRBD1 (6 bases). The V gene lost 4 bases and the J gene lost 7 bases, with 17 bases spanning the gap. This CDR3 is 14 amino acids long. Per the germline V gene, CDR1 is DFQATT and CDR2 is SNEGSKA (reference sequence). The CDR3 coding sequence is TGCAGTGCTAACAGGGAAGGACTTGGGAATGAGCAGTTCTTC. As protein: CSANREGLGNEQFF.

This clonotype was detected ten times or more. The chain uses TRBV6-5 and TRBJ2-3, with 10 bases fitting TRBD2. Unmatched junction bases numbered 15, after V lost 6 bases and J lost 9 bases. CDR1 is MNHEY and CDR2 is SVGAGI in the germline V gene. The CDR3 contains 16 residues. The CDR3 DNA is TGTGCCAGCAGCCGGACAGCTAGCGGGAGTCCTGGCACGCAGTATTTT. Protein sequence: CASSRTASGSPGTQYF.

This clonotype was observed many times. The rearrangement links TRBV7-6 to TRBJ2-3, with a tentative D call TRBD2 (5 bases). CDR3 size: 15 residues. The germline V and J ends were trimmed by 0 bases and 1 base, with 8 bases remaining between them. In germline, CDR1 is SGHVS, CDR2 FNYEAQ. CDR3 nucleotides: TGTGCCAGCAGCTTAGCGCACGGGGGCACAGATACGCAGTATTTT. Encoded protein: CASSLAHGGTDTQYF.

This chain connects TRBV6-2 or TRBV6-3 to TRBJ1-2; D ambiguous. Germline CDR1 is MNHEY and CDR2 is SVGEGT. V was shortened by 4 bases and J by 6 bases, with 12 bases between the two germline ends. The CDR3 runs 13 residues. CDR3 in amino acids: CASSWSGVDGYTF. CDR3 bases: TGTGCCAGCAGTTGGTCCGGGGTGGATGGCTACACCTTC.

The J gene is TRBJ2-4, the V gene TRBV7-2; either TRBD1 or TRBD2 may fit D (6 bases each). CDR1 and CDR2 (germline): SGHTA, FQGNSA. The CDR3 runs 17 residues. Trimming took off 2 bases at V and 0 bases at J, with 14 bases between the two ends. The CDR3 sequence: CASSLRSGGGAKNIQYF. CDR3 DNA: TGTGCCAGCAGCTTACGTAGCGGAGGGGGAGCCAAAAACATTCAGTACTTC.

DNA for the CDR3: TGTGCCAGCAGTTTCTCCCCGGGAACAAGCAATCAGCCCCAGCATTTT. This codes for CASSFSPGTSNQPQHF. This chain connects TRBV12-3 or TRBV12-4 to TRBJ1-5, with D uncertain. Trimming shortened V by 3 bases and J by 1 base, and 13 bases separated the two germline ends. This CDR3 has 16 residues.

In regard to this clonotype: The junction departs from the called germline gene at one end, perhaps through a read error. CDR3 bases: TGTGCCAGCAGTACCGACAGCTCACTTTACGAAAAACTGCTTTTT. Translated, it gives CASSTDSSLYEKLLF. The chain uses TRBV7-9 and TRBJ1-4, with a possible D match to TRBD1 (5 bases). Germline-derived CDR1 and CDR2 are SEHNR and FQNEAQ (reference sequence). This CDR3 spans 15 amino acids.

This clonotype was recorded many times. The rearrangement links TRBV20-1 to TRBJ1-6; the D gene is possibly TRBD1 (5 bases). Germline assignment: CDR1 DFQATT and CDR2 SNEGSKA (reference sequence). V was clipped by 6 bases and J by 7 bases, with 13 bases between them. CDR3 length: 13 amino acids. The CDR3 nucleotides are TGCAGTGCCAGGGCCAGAGGGAATTCACCCCTCCACTTT. The encoded protein is CSARARGNSPLHF.

In this sample, this clonotype turned up many times. For the CDR3, the DNA is TGTGCCTGGAGTGTGGGACAGGGAGGACAGCCCCAGCATTTT. Its translation: CAWSVGQGGQPQHF. The V gene is TRBV30, the J gene TRBJ1-5; 9 nucleotides match TRBD1. V dropped 0 bases and J dropped 7; count of bases not matched to a gene: 4. The CDR3 runs 14 residues. The germline CDR1 and CDR2 sequences are GTSNPN and SVGIG (reference sequence).

By sample share, this clonotype is medium-sized. The chain uses TRBV6-2 or TRBV6-3 and TRBJ1-2, with TRBD1 matching over 9 bases. V was clipped by 0 bases and J by 6 bases; unmatched bases: 2. The germline V gene encodes CDR1 MNHEY and CDR2 SVGEGT. This CDR3 comprises 14 residues. DNA of the CDR3: TGTGCCAGCAGTTACTCGGACAGGGGCGATGGCTACACCTTC. Its protein product is CASSYSDRGDGYTF.

This clonotype was counted between two and nine times. The J gene is TRBJ1-3, the V gene TRBV12-3 or TRBV12-4; tentative D call: TRBD1 (6 bases). V dropped 6 bases and J dropped 0 bases, with 12 bases sitting between them. CDR3 length: 15 amino acids. CDR3 nucleotide sequence: TGTGCCAGCAGGTGGACAGCCAACTCTGGAAACACCATATATTTT. It translates to CASRWTANSGNTIYF.

This clonotype showed up many times. The chain joins TRBV12-3 or TRBV12-4 to TRBJ2-1; D possibly corresponds to TRBD2 (7 bases). The CDR3 is 16 residues long. V shed 6 bases and J shed 8 bases, with 23 bases lying between them. In nucleotides, the CDR3 is TGTGCCAGCAGAACTACCGGCGGCGGGGGCCGGGATGAGCAGTTCTTC. It yields the protein CASRTTGGGGRDEQFF.

The chain is built from TRBV29-1 and TRBJ2-5, with unresolved D. CDR3 size: 13 residues. Trimming pared 4 bases from V and 5 bases from J, leaving 14 bases between. The V gene's germline CDR1 is SQVTM and CDR2 ANQGSEA. The CDR3 DNA reads as TGCAGCGTTGGGATAGTTAGTGGGGAGACCCAGTACTTC. This encodes CSVGIVSGETQYF.

This clonotype was counted only a few times. The chain carries TRBV27 and TRBJ1-6; possible D gene TRBD1, 5 bases. V lost 0 bases, J lost 7 bases, and 13 bases lay in between. This CDR3 is 16 amino acids long. In germline, CDR1 is MNHEY, CDR2 SMNVEV (reference sequence). CDR3 protein: CASSLSLGVANSPLHF. In nucleotides, the CDR3 is TGTGCCAGCAGTTTATCGTTAGGGGTTGCAAATTCACCCCTCCACTTT.

This clonotype was detected many times. As DNA, the CDR3 is TGCAGTGCTAGAGCCCAGAGGACAGAGGGTCAGCCCCAGCATTTT. Its translation is CSARAQRTEGQPQHF. This chain links TRBV20-1 with TRBJ1-5; D may be TRBD1 (6 bases). This CDR3 contains 15 residues. CDR1 is DFQATT and CDR2 is SNEGSKA in the germline V gene (reference sequence). Trimming shortened V by 1 base and J by 6 bases, and 16 bases separated the two germline ends.

A few counts support this clonotype. The rearrangement links TRBV28 to TRBJ2-1, with D maybe TRBD1 (5 bases). CDR1 MDHEN and CDR2 SYDVKM come from the germline V gene. With 7 bases removed from V and 6 bases from J, the gap between germline ends came to 19 bases. This CDR3 spans 15 amino acids. The CDR3 nucleotides are TGTGCCAGCACCCCTTTCCGGTCAGGGCGCAATGAGCAGTTCTTC. Amino acids: CASTPFRSGRNEQFF.

The chain couples TRBV5-4 to TRBJ1-2, with 7 bases that match TRBD1. The CDR3 is 16 amino acids. Germline CDR1 and CDR2: SGHNT and YYREEE (reference sequence). With 3 bases clipped from V and 11 bases from J, the junction kept 19 bases outside the gene matches. CDR3 sequence: CASSSRGIEGQLGYTF. The CDR3 DNA reads TGTGCCAGCAGCTCCAGGGGGATAGAGGGGCAGTTGGGTTACACCTTC.

This clonotype was detected ten times or more. The genes are TRBV11-2 and TRBJ2-2; D ambiguous. Germline assignment: CDR1 SGHAT and CDR2 FQNNGV. The CDR3 consists of 15 residues. V was shortened by 6 bases and J by 3 bases, with 14 bases between the two germline ends. The CDR3 DNA follows: TGTGCCAGCAGTCCAGTCACGGCAGACACCGGGGAGCTGTTTTTT. This sequence encodes CASSPVTADTGELFF.

This clonotype was recorded once. This sequence joins TRBV28 and TRBJ2-3, with 7 bases aligning to TRBD1. Germline V lookup: CDR1 MDHEN, CDR2 SYDVKM. This CDR3 spans 17 amino acids. The ends lost 5 bases at V and 0 bases at J; junction bases unmatched: 11. CDR3 residues: CASSTGELGSSTDTQYF. In DNA, the CDR3 is TGTGCCAGCAGTACAGGGGAGCTTGGGTCTAGCACAGATACGCAGTATTTT.

The chain is built from TRBV7-2 and TRBJ2-1; TRBD1 matches 7 bases. Germline V gene lookup returns CDR1 SGHTA and CDR2 FQGNSA. The CDR3 spans 15 residues. V dropped 5 bases and J dropped 4; count of bases not matched to a gene: 8. This chain's CDR3 is CASSKSEGAYNEQFF. The CDR3 DNA follows: TGTGCCAGCAGCAAAAGTGAGGGGGCTTACAATGAGCAGTTCTTC.

The chain combines TRBV2 with TRBJ2-6; D is uncertain. CDR1 is SNHLY, CDR2 FYNNEI, per germline. CDR3 size: 14 residues. Deletions cut 4 bases from V and 0 bases from J, with 4 bases between. The CDR3 sequence: CASSVLSGANVLTF. The CDR3 DNA reads TGTGCCAGCAGTGTACTCTCTGGGGCCAACGTCCTGACTTTC.